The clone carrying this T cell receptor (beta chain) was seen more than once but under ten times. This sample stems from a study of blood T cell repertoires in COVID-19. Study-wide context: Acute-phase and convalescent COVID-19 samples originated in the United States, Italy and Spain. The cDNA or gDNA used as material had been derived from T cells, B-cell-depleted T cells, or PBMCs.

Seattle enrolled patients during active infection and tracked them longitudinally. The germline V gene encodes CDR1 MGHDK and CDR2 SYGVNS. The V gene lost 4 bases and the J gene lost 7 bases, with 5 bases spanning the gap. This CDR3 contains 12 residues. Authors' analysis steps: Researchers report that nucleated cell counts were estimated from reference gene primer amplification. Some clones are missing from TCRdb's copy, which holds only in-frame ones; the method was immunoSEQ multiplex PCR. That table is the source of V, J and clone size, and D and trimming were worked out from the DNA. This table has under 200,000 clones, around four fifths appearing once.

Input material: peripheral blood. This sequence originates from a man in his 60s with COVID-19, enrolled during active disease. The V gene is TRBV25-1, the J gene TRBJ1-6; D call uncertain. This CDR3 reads CASSGGNSPLHF. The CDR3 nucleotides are TGTGCCAGCAGTGGAGGGAATTCACCCCTCCACTTT.